Below are 17 T cell receptor beta chains sequenced from a single sample in a study of blood T cells in healthy people across ages. With a J-beta primer mix and a sample-barcoded 5' primer, a second PCR ran about 6 to 11 cycles. TCRdb recomputed calls from the 5' RACE reads with MiXCR, one row per CDR3 protein. Here the sample spans 850,000 to 1,000,000 distinct CDR3 sequences, around 54% being singletons. Sequenced material: blood. The receptors stem from a woman in her fifties or sixties in good health.

The chain combines TRBV24-1 with TRBJ2-4; TRBD2 might be the D (5 bases). CDR1 is KGHDR and CDR2 is SFDVKD in the germline V gene. This CDR3 contains 13 residues. Trimming took 4 bases from V and 13 from J, leaving 16 bases between them. CDR3 DNA sequence: TGTGCCACCAGTGAGGCTAGCCCGATCGTCCAGTACTTC. This codes for CATSEASPIVQYF.

V gene TRBV29-1 combines with J gene TRBJ2-7, with 13 bases identical to TRBD2. CDR3 size: 16 residues. CDR1 and CDR2 from the germline V gene are SQVTM and ANQGSEA. V was pared by 1 base and J by 0 bases, with 3 bases of the junction left unmatched. This CDR3 is CSVEGTSGSDSYEQYF. CDR3 bases: TGCAGCGTTGAAGGGACTAGCGGGAGTGACTCCTACGAGCAGTACTTC.

This clonotype was found a few times. V is TRBV27 and J is TRBJ2-5, with 7 nucleotides matching TRBD2. The CDR3 runs to 15 residues. Per germline, CDR1 MNHEY and CDR2 SMNVEV (reference sequence). V shed 1 base and J 5 bases; nucleotides not matched to a gene: 7. The CDR3: CASSLWGGSQETQYF. The CDR3 bases are TGTGCCAGCAGTTTATGGGGCGGGAGCCAGGAGACCCAGTACTTC.

On this clonotype: A much bigger clone sits one base away, suggesting this may be a read error. Without the conserved terminal phenylalanine or tryptophan, this CDR3 likely stems from a read error. The rearrangement links TRBV12-3 or TRBV12-4 to TRBJ2-1, with 9 bases that match TRBD2. The CDR3 is 13 residues long. The J segment lost 12 bases and the V segment lost 5 bases, leaving 8 bases of the junction unmatched. The CDR3 sequence is CASSPGLAPMQFS. Here the CDR3 DNA reads TGTGCCAGCAGTCCCGGACTAGCGCCGATGCAGTTCTCC.

V is TRBV20-1 and J is TRBJ2-3; perhaps TRBD1 as D (6 bases). The CDR3 is 15 amino acids. Germline values: CDR1 DFQATT, CDR2 SNEGSKA (reference sequence). Trimming took off 3 bases at V and 4 bases at J, with 17 bases between the two ends. The CDR3 here is CSASHGRGMADTQYF. The CDR3 DNA sequence: TGCAGTGCTAGTCATGGCAGGGGCATGGCAGATACGCAGTATTTT.

The CDR3 is CASSLSQNSPLHF. Here the CDR3 DNA reads TGTGCCAGCAGTTTGTCGCAGAATTCACCCCTCCACTTT. The V gene is TRBV12-3 or TRBV12-4, the J gene TRBJ1-6; D call uncertain. Trimming took 3 bases from V and 7 from J, leaving 7 bases between them. The CDR3 length is 13 residues.

The genes are TRBV6-2 or TRBV6-3 and TRBJ2-2, with 8 bases identical to TRBD2. The CDR3 loop spans 14 amino acids. Germline V lookup: CDR1 MNHEY, CDR2 SVGEGT. The trim removed 10 bases at V and 0 bases at J, leaving 4 bases unmatched. CDR3 loop: CATAGGPNTGELFF. The CDR3, as DNA: TGTGCCACTGCGGGAGGCCCGAACACCGGGGAGCTGTTTTTT.

V is TRBV7-2 and J is TRBJ2-5, with TRBD1 matching over 7 bases. This CDR3 spans 12 amino acids. Germline V lookup: CDR1 SGHTA, CDR2 FQGNSA. V dropped 4 bases and J dropped 11; count of bases not matched to a gene: 7. For the CDR3, the DNA is TGTGCCAGCAGCTCACAGGGGAGTGTGCAGTACTTC. As protein: CASSSQGSVQYF. The complete variable domain, with remaining parts taken from reference TRBV7-2 and TRBJ2-5, reads GAGVSQSPSNKVTEKGKDVELRCDPISGHTALYWYRQSLGQGLEFLIYFQGNSAPDKSGLPSDRFSAERTGGSVSTLTIQRTQQEDSAVYLCASSSQGSVQYFGPGTRLLVL.

This clonotype was seen a few times. V usage is TRBV6-6 and J usage is TRBJ2-3; the match to TRBD1 covers 9 bases. V lost 7 bases to trimming and J lost 5 bases; unmatched junction nucleotides: 7. The CDR3 spans 14 residues. Germline values: CDR1 MNHNY, CDR2 SVGAGI (reference sequence). The CDR3 bases are TGTGCCAGCACCCCGGGACAGGGACGAGATACGCAGTATTTT. As protein: CASTPGQGRDTQYF.

This clonotype was counted once. The rearrangement links TRBV4-3 to TRBJ2-3, with TRBD2 matching over 11 bases. Trimming at V came to 0 bases and at J to 5 bases, leaving 4 bases not matched to a gene. This CDR3 region has 16 residues. Germline CDR1 is LGHNA and CDR2 is YSLEER. In DNA, the CDR3 is TGCGCCAGCAGCCAAGAACTAGCGGGAGCTGGAGATACGCAGTATTTT. This sequence encodes CASSQELAGAGDTQYF.

The V and J genes are TRBV7-2 and TRBJ2-7, with D maybe TRBD1 (5 bases). CDR1 and CDR2 from the germline V gene are SGHTA and FQGNSA. The CDR3 is 13 amino acids. With 4 bases removed from V and 5 bases from J, the gap between germline ends came to 12 bases. The CDR3 here is CASSSRVRDEQYF. CDR3 DNA: TGTGCCAGCAGCTCCAGGGTCAGGGACGAGCAGTACTTC.

The chain is built from TRBV7-9 and TRBJ2-7; TRBD2 matches 7 bases. The germline gives CDR1 SEHNR, CDR2 FQNEAQ (reference sequence). V was pared by 5 bases and J by 3 bases, with 13 bases of the junction left unmatched. The CDR3 covers 16 residues. CDR3 amino acids: CASSPILAPSLYEQYF. The CDR3 nucleotides are TGTGCCAGCAGCCCAATACTAGCGCCTAGCCTCTACGAGCAGTACTTC.

The V call is TRBV5-1, the J call TRBJ2-1; weak D call: TRBD1 (6 bases). Deletions cut 1 base from V and 0 bases from J, with 20 bases between. The germline V gene has CDR1 SGHRS and CDR2 YFSETQ. The CDR3 covers 19 residues. The CDR3 DNA follows: TGCGCCAGCAGCTTGCGGGGAAGCGAGGGGGTCGGCTCCTACAATGAGCAGTTCTTC. Translation gives CASSLRGSEGVGSYNEQFF. The complete variable domain, with remaining parts taken from reference TRBV5-1 and TRBJ2-1, reads KAGVTQTPRYLIKTRGQQVTLSCSPISGHRSVSWYQQTPGQGLQFLFEYFSETQRNKGNFPGRFSGRQFSNSRSEMNVSTLELGDSALYLCASSLRGSEGVGSYNEQFFGPGTRLTVL.

The chain uses TRBV20-1 and TRBJ2-7; 8 positions match TRBD1. The better agreement between TRBJ2-5 and the DNA end casts doubt on the J call. This CDR3 is built from 14 residues. The germline V gene encodes CDR1 DFQATT and CDR2 SNEGSKA (reference sequence). CDR3 sequence reads: CSARDFRGLETQYF. DNA for the CDR3: TGCAGTGCTAGAGATTTCAGGGGGCTGGAGACCCAGTACTTC.

CDR3 residues: CASSFHFGTSEENEQFF. The CDR3 nucleotides are TGTGCCAGCAGTTTTCACTTTGGGACTAGCGAAGAGAATGAGCAGTTCTTC. J is TRBJ2-1 and V is TRBV12-3 or TRBV12-4; 10 bases agree with TRBD2. After removal of 3 bases from V and 7 bases from J, the junction contained 12 bases not matched to a gene. The CDR3 spans 17 residues.

The chain has TRBV7-6 and TRBJ2-1; maybe TRBD2 (6 bases). Germline CDR1 is SGHVS and CDR2 is FNYEAQ. V was trimmed by 5 bases and J by 14 bases, leaving 16 bases between them. The CDR3 covers 12 residues. The CDR3 sequence is CASSNLAFPEFF. In DNA, the CDR3 is TGTGCCAGCAGCAACCTAGCGTTCCCCGAGTTCTTC.

This sequence joins TRBV30 and TRBJ1-3; D uncertain. The CDR3 sequence is 16 residues long. Trimming took 3 bases from V and 0 from J, leaving 15 bases between them. The V gene's germline CDR1 is GTSNPN and CDR2 SVGIG (reference sequence). CDR3 residues: CAWRDRYVGSGNTIYF. CDR3 bases: TGTGCCTGGAGGGACCGTTACGTCGGCTCTGGAAACACCATATATTTT. The full variable domain, in which reference TRBV30 and TRBJ1-3 provide the parts outside the CDR3, is SQTIHQWPATLVQPVGSPLSLECTVEGTSNPNLYWYRQAAGRGLQLLFYSVGIGQISSEVPQNLSASRPQDRQFILSSKKLLLSDSGFYLCAWRDRYVGSGNTIYFGEGSWLTVV.